Each of the 28 T cell receptor beta chains below was sequenced from the same sample in a study of graft-versus-host responses after intestinal transplantation. Generated by immunoSEQ multiplex PCR, the TCRdb table keeps only in-frame clones and is missing some. The data show about 21,000 clones, about 92% seen once. The sequencing here drew on PBMCs, taken roughly 260 days after intestinal transplant. These receptors all come from a human patient who received an intestinal transplant, so some T cells may come from the graft donor.

This rearrangement joins TRBV4-2 to TRBJ2-4; 9 nucleotides align to TRBD1. The germline V gene has CDR1 LGHNA and CDR2 YNFKEQ. The trim removed 5 bases at V and 6 bases at J, leaving 5 bases unmatched. This CDR3 comprises 14 residues. The CDR3 DNA follows: TGTGCCAGCAGCACCCGGACAGGGGTAAACATTCAGTACTTC. Translated, it gives CASSTRTGVNIQYF.

V usage is TRBV7-9 and J usage is TRBJ1-1; D uncertain. Trimming pared 1 base from V and 5 bases from J, leaving 8 bases between. CDR3 size: 13 residues. Germline V gives CDR1 SEHNR, CDR2 FQNEAQ (reference sequence). The CDR3 nucleotides are TGTGCCAGCAGCTTAGATCCTTGGACTGAAGCTTTCTTT. It is translated as CASSLDPWTEAFF.

The J gene is TRBJ1-2, the V gene TRBV28, with a weak D call TRBD1 (5 bases). V was clipped by 5 bases and J by 4 bases, with 23 bases between them. CDR3 length: 17 residues. Germline assignment: CDR1 MDHEN and CDR2 SYDVKM. The CDR3 DNA is TGTGCCAGCAGTCCCTCGGGTGAGGGACGTTTCGTCTATGGCTACACCTTC. Its protein is CASSPSGEGRFVYGYTF.

The rearrangement uses TRBV15 and TRBJ1-1; D is perhaps TRBD1 (5 bases). CDR1 is LNHNV and CDR2 is YYDKDF in the germline V gene (reference sequence). The length of the CDR3 is 14 residues. V lost 3 bases to trimming and J lost 1 base, with 9 bases between them. The CDR3 coding sequence is TGTGCCACCAGCAGGTTACAGGAGAACACTGAAGCTTTCTTT. Translation: CATSRLQENTEAFF.

This sequence joins TRBV2 and TRBJ2-1; 9 positions match TRBD2. Germline lookup yields CDR1 SNHLY and CDR2 FYNNEI. The CDR3 is made up of 15 amino acids. V lost 4 bases and J lost 1; bases outside the gene matches: 2. CDR3 DNA: TGTGCCAGCAGTGCCGCGGGAGGGTCCTACAATGAGCAGTTCTTC. Encoded protein: CASSAAGGSYNEQFF.

This sequence joins TRBV14 and TRBJ2-3; D uncertain. This CDR3 has 14 amino acids. The germline V gene encodes CDR1 SGHDN and CDR2 FVKESK. V gave up 4 bases and J gave up 3 bases, with 11 bases separating them. In nucleotides, the CDR3 is TGTGCCAGCAGCCCCCATCGGCGTACAGATACGCAGTATTTT. Translating gives CASSPHRRTDTQYF.

The chain links TRBV28 to TRBJ1-1; the D is unclear. Germline loops: CDR1 MDHEN, CDR2 SYDVKM. V dropped 3 bases and J dropped 0 bases, with 14 bases sitting between them. This CDR3 has 16 amino acids. The CDR3 here is CASSFFRAAMNTEAFF. The DNA of the CDR3 is TGTGCCAGCAGTTTCTTTAGGGCAGCAATGAACACTGAAGCTTTCTTT. Full variable domain (rest looked up from reference TRBV28 and TRBJ1-1): DVKVTQSSRYLVKRTGEKVFLECVQDMDHENMFWYRQDPGLGLRLIYFSYDVKMKEKGDIPEGYSVSREKKERFSLILESASTNQTSMYLCASSFFRAAMNTEAFFGQGTRLTVV.

The chain carries TRBV9 and TRBJ1-3; D gene uncertain. V lost 4 bases and J 0 bases, leaving 14 bases between the germline ends. Per the germline V gene, CDR1 is SGDLS and CDR2 is YYNGEE. The CDR3 totals 16 residues. DNA for the CDR3: TGTGCCAGCAGCCCGGGAGGCAGTCCCTCTGGAAACACCATATATTTT. Its protein product is CASSPGGSPSGNTIYF.

The V call is TRBV7-7, the J call TRBJ2-3; D is possibly TRBD1 or TRBD2 (6 bases each). This CDR3 comprises 17 residues. CDR1 is SSHAT, CDR2 FNYEAQ, per germline (reference sequence). Trimming removed 0 bases from V and 1 base from J, with 14 bases in between. The CDR3 DNA is TGTGCCAGCAGCTTAGCGGCGGGATCAGGGGGCACAGATACGCAGTATTTT. Its translation is CASSLAAGSGGTDTQYF.

CDR3: CASSIMTRASGRAGYNEQFF. Written as DNA, the CDR3 is TGTGCCAGTAGTATCATGACCCGGGCTAGCGGGAGGGCGGGTTACAATGAGCAGTTCTTC. The chain combines TRBV19 with TRBJ2-1; TRBD2 aligns across 12 bases. This CDR3 has 20 residues. Germline assignment: CDR1 LNHDA and CDR2 SQIVND (reference sequence). V shed 3 bases and J 4 bases; nucleotides not matched to a gene: 16.

The chain carries TRBV19 and TRBJ1-5; the D is unclear. CDR1 and CDR2 (germline): LNHDA, SQIVND (reference sequence). V was pared by 3 bases and J by 2 bases, with 29 bases between. This CDR3 is 21 amino acids long. CDR3 sequence: CASSIRPGSDRPFPRNQPQHF. The CDR3 nucleotides read TGTGCCAGTAGTATTAGGCCGGGTAGCGATCGACCTTTCCCCCGCAATCAGCCCCAGCATTTT.

The chain employs TRBV4-1 and TRBJ2-1; D uncertain. The CDR3 loop spans 14 amino acids. Trimming shortened V by 3 bases and J by 6 bases, and 12 bases separated the two germline ends. Germline V gene sequence: CDR1 MGHRA, CDR2 YSYEKL. CDR3 amino acids: CASSQGFGINEQFF. CDR3 DNA: TGCGCCAGCAGCCAGGGCTTTGGTATCAATGAGCAGTTCTTC.

The chain has TRBV7-6 and TRBJ1-3; D unresolved. The CDR3 spans 15 residues. V was shortened by 5 bases and J by 0 bases, with 11 bases between the two germline ends. Germline CDR1 is SGHVS and CDR2 is FNYEAQ. In nucleotides, the CDR3 is TGTGCCAGCAGCCCCACAGTCAGCTCTGGAAACACCATATATTTT. Translated, it gives CASSPTVSSGNTIYF.

The chain carries TRBV30 and TRBJ2-1; a possible D gene is TRBD2 (5 bases). CDR1 is GTSNPN, CDR2 SVGIG, per germline (reference sequence). This CDR3 spans 12 amino acids. V was pared by 2 bases and J by 7 bases, with 9 bases between. In DNA form, the CDR3 reads TGTGCCTGGAGTAGGACTGGGAATGAGCAGTTCTTC. This gives the protein CAWSRTGNEQFF.

This clone came up once. This chain joins TRBV25-1 and TRBJ1-2; 7 bases agree with TRBD1. The CDR3 has 14 residues. J lost 8 bases, V lost 1 base, and 7 bases had no gene match. Germline V lookup: CDR1 MGHDK, CDR2 SYGVNS. The CDR3 sequence: CASSESGTVPGYTF. The CDR3 DNA is TGTGCCAGCAGTGAATCTGGGACAGTGCCCGGCTACACCTTC.

The chain combines TRBV27 with TRBJ1-6, with TRBD1 matching over 12 bases. Per germline, CDR1 MNHEY and CDR2 SMNVEV (reference sequence). This CDR3 comprises 15 residues. V lost 6 bases, J lost 10 bases, and 7 bases stayed unmatched. The DNA for the CDR3 is TGTGCCAGCAGCCCCCGGGACAGGGGGCGATCACCCCTCCACTTT. It translates to CASSPRDRGRSPLHF.

This clone was counted once. V and J are TRBV2 and TRBJ2-7; 9 positions match TRBD1. V was pared by 4 bases and J by 6 bases, with 1 base of the junction left unmatched. The CDR3 is 12 residues long. Looked up from germline, CDR1 is SNHLY and CDR2 is FYNNEI. Here the CDR3 reads CASSGDRAEQYF. The CDR3 region has the DNA TGTGCCAGCAGTGGGGACAGGGCCGAGCAGTACTTC.

The gene calls are TRBV4-3 and TRBJ2-1; D may be TRBD2 (5 bases). V was shortened by 0 bases and J by 6 bases, with 12 bases between the two germline ends. The germline gives CDR1 LGHNA, CDR2 YSLEER. This CDR3 is 15 amino acids long. The CDR3 nucleotides are TGCGCCAGCAGCCAAGAGCGCGGGTATAGCAATGAGCAGTTCTTC. Residues: CASSQERGYSNEQFF.

The rearrangement uses TRBV5-1 and TRBJ2-5; TRBD2 matches at 11 bases. The trim removed 2 bases at V and 7 bases at J, leaving 7 bases unmatched. This CDR3 region has 15 residues. Germline values: CDR1 SGHRS, CDR2 YFSETQ. In DNA form, the CDR3 reads TGCGCCAGCAGCTTAGATAGCGGGAGGGCCGGGACCCAGTACTTC. Its protein product is CASSLDSGRAGTQYF.

This rearrangement joins TRBV7-9 to TRBJ2-7; D tentatively reads TRBD1 or TRBD2 (5 bases each). The V end was cut by 8 bases, the J end by 3 bases, with 23 bases between. The CDR3 is 16 residues long. Germline V lookup: CDR1 SEHNR, CDR2 FQNEAQ (reference sequence). CDR3 residues: CASRVKGTDRLYEQYF. As DNA, the CDR3 is TGTGCCAGCCGCGTAAAAGGGACGGATCGACTCTACGAGCAGTACTTC.

The chain joins TRBV30 to TRBJ2-5; D is ambiguous. Germline CDR1 and CDR2: GTSNPN and SVGIG (reference sequence). The CDR3 covers 12 residues. Trimming pared 2 bases from V and 4 bases from J, leaving 8 bases between. CDR3 nucleotide sequence: TGTGCCTGGAGTTATAGGGTAGAGACCCAGTACTTC. Its translation is CAWSYRVETQYF.

Here the CDR3 DNA reads TGCGCCAGCAGCGCCCCAGGAACAGGGGATTCACCCCTCCACTTT. Its translation is CASSAPGTGDSPLHF. This chain joins TRBV5-1 and TRBJ1-6, with 7 nucleotides matching TRBD1. Losses at the gene ends were 4 bases for V and 8 bases for J; bases not matched to a gene: 9. CDR1 is SGHRS, CDR2 YFSETQ, per germline. The CDR3 runs to 15 residues.

The chain links TRBV11-3 to TRBJ2-5, with D possibly matching TRBD2 (6 bases). This CDR3 is built from 14 residues. Germline-derived CDR1 and CDR2 are SGHNT and YENEEA. Trimming took off 0 bases at V and 5 bases at J, with 10 bases between the two ends. The CDR3 DNA reads TGTGCCAGCAGCTTAGACGGGAGAAGGGAGACCCAGTACTTC. Translated, it gives CASSLDGRRETQYF.

This chain uses TRBV5-1 with TRBJ2-5; 7 bases fit TRBD2. The V and J ends lost 5 bases and 6 bases, in that order; junction bases with no gene match: 7. In germline, CDR1 is SGHRS, CDR2 YFSETQ. This CDR3 has 13 residues. The CDR3 loop is CASSLTSLQTQYF. The CDR3 coding sequence is TGCGCCAGCAGTTTGACTAGCCTGCAGACCCAGTACTTC. The whole variable domain, filled in from reference TRBV5-1 and TRBJ2-5, reads KAGVTQTPRYLIKTRGQQVTLSCSPISGHRSVSWYQQTPGQGLQFLFEYFSETQRNKGNFPGRFSGRQFSNSRSEMNVSTLELGDSALYLCASSLTSLQTQYFGPGTRLLVL.

The chain links TRBV5-1 to TRBJ1-1, with TRBD1 matching over 7 bases. The CDR3 runs to 14 residues. The V gene end was trimmed by 3 bases and the J gene end by 0 bases; junction bases not matched to a gene: 2. CDR1 SGHRS and CDR2 YFSETQ come from the germline V gene. The CDR3 protein is CASSSQGLNTEAFF. Written as DNA, the CDR3 is TGCGCCAGCAGCTCACAGGGGCTGAACACTGAAGCTTTCTTT.

This chain joins TRBV6-1 and TRBJ1-5; D gene ambiguous. The germline V and J ends were trimmed by 5 bases and 2 bases, with 7 bases remaining between them. Germline CDR1 is MNHNS and CDR2 is SASEGT. The CDR3 is 13 amino acids. CDR3 loop: CASSIQRNQPQHF. CDR3 DNA sequence: TGTGCCAGCAGTATACAGCGCAATCAGCCCCAGCATTTT.

The chain combines TRBV11-2 with TRBJ1-3; maybe TRBD1 (6 bases). The length of the CDR3 is 14 residues. CDR1 is SGHAT, CDR2 FQNNGV, per germline. The V end lost 2 bases, the J end lost 3 bases, and 8 bases lay between the germline ends. In DNA form, the CDR3 reads TGTGCCAGCAGCTTATCAGGGGTTGGAAACACCATATATTTT. As protein: CASSLSGVGNTIYF.

V gene TRBV2 combines with J gene TRBJ2-7; D possibly corresponds to TRBD1 (6 bases). This CDR3 is 15 amino acids long. V was clipped by 3 bases and J by 0 bases, with 12 bases between them. Germline V lookup: CDR1 SNHLY, CDR2 FYNNEI. The CDR3 nucleotides read TGTGCCAGCAGTGAGGGACAAACGAGCTCCTACGAGCAGTACTTC. Its protein is CASSEGQTSSYEQYF.